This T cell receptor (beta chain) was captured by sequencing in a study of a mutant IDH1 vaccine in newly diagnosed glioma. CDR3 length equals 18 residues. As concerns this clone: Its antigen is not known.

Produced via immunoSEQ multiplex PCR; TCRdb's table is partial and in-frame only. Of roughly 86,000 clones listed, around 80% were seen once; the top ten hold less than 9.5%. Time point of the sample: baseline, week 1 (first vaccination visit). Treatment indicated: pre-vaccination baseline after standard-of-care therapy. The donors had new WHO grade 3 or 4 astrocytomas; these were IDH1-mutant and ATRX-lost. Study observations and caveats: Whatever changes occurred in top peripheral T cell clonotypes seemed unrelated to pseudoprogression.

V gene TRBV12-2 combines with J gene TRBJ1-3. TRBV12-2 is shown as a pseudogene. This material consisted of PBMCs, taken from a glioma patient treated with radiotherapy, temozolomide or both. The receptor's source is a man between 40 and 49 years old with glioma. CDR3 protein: CASRLARSPSASGNTIYF. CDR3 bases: TGTGCAAGTCGCTTAGCCCGTTCCCCGTCCGCATCTGGAAACACCATATATTTT.